This section outlines one TCR beta chain sequence together with its context. Its antigen is still unknown. The entry originates in a study of T-cell reconstitution after alpha-beta-depleted transplantation in children. Study-wide results and limits: The origin of high day-60 TCRbeta diversity in some patients lay in surviving recipient T cells and thymic progenitors. A year post-transplant, T-cell counts and diversity derived mostly from newly produced T cells. Expanded clones from the graft, numbering several hundred, reportedly supplied alpha-beta T cells about two months after transplant.

Unique molecular identifiers were incorporated when the TCRbeta library was constructed. TCRdb reprocessed the PCR reads with MiXCR, giving one entry per CDR3 protein. The repertoire consists of about a million distinct CDR3 sequences, with around 30% occurring once and the leading ten covering 28%. This TCR was recovered from a boy less than two years old who had a stem cell transplant for SCID, so the T cells may come from the graft donor. This sample comprised PBMCs, mostly from graft donor cells, obtained 360 days after TCRalphabeta/CD19-depleted stem cell transplant.

CDR3 in DNA: TGTGCCAGCCGACCTACAGGGATGGGAACAGATACGCAGTATTTT. Translating it yields CASRPTGMGTDTQYF. J is TRBJ2-3 and V is TRBV12-3 or TRBV12-4, with D maybe TRBD1 (6 bases). The CDR3 sequence is 15 residues long. Trimming took off 8 bases at V and 3 bases at J, with 18 bases between the two ends.